The source of this T cell receptor (beta chain) is a study of control samples from healthy donors and cancer patients. Assay: immunoSEQ multiplex PCR; the TCRdb copy retains only in-frame clones and omits some. This sample has some 40,000 clones, with about 83% found just once. V was trimmed by 6 bases and J by 0 bases, leaving 15 bases between them. Germline V gene data show CDR1 as SNHLY and CDR2 as FYNNEI. CDR3 length: 17 residues. This sequence joins TRBV2 and TRBJ2-6; D is undetermined. Sequenced input: PBMCs. The TCR originated in a woman aged 55-70 years with lung cancer. DNA of the CDR3: TGTGCCAGCAGACTATCTTTCCGACGCTCTGGGGCCAACGTCCTGACTTTC. Residues: CASRLSFRRSGANVLTF. Variable domain in full (rest from reference TRBV2 and TRBJ2-6): EPEVTQTPSHQVTQMGQEVILRCVPISNHLYFYWYRQILGQKVEFLVSFYNNEISEKSEIFDDQFSVERPDGSNFTLKIRSTKLEDSAMYFCASRLSFRRSGANVLTFGAGSRLTVL.